Listed here are 5 T cell receptor beta chains from one sample, sequenced in a study of T cell responses to AZD1222 COVID-19 vaccine. Repertoires were generated with immunoSEQ multiplex PCR, while TCRdb's copy carries only in-frame clones and drops some. The sample shows 100,000 to 150,000 clones, roughly nine tenths of them seen only once. This specimen consisted of peripheral blood, obtained on day 0 of AZD1222 vaccination. The receptors come from an adult in good health.

V is TRBV5-5 and J is TRBJ1-3, with D hard to call. The CDR3 covers 13 residues. Germline V gene data show CDR1 as SGHKS and CDR2 as YYEKEE (reference sequence). Trimming took 4 bases from V and 7 from J, leaving 12 bases between them. The CDR3 DNA reads TGTGCCAGCAGCATAAGACTTATGAACACCATATATTTT. Encoded protein: CASSIRLMNTIYF.

V usage is TRBV28 and J usage is TRBJ1-1, with D possibly being TRBD1 (6 bases). The CDR3 loop spans 13 amino acids. V shed 8 bases and J shed 2 bases, with 12 bases lying between them. The V gene's germline CDR1 is MDHEN and CDR2 SYDVKM. CDR3: CASLQGSNTEAFF. As DNA, the CDR3 is TGTGCCAGCCTACAGGGATCAAACACTGAAGCTTTCTTT.

The V gene is TRBV7-5, the J gene TRBJ2-7. TRBV7-5 is a pseudogene segment. This CDR3 comprises 10 residues. The CDR3 DNA follows: TGTGCCAGAAACCACTACGAGCAGTACTTC. This codes for CARNHYEQYF.

The chain couples TRBV28 to TRBJ2-7; D is undetermined. The V end lost 5 bases, the J end lost 4 bases, and 15 bases lay between the germline ends. CDR1 and CDR2 from the germline V gene are MDHEN and SYDVKM. The CDR3 runs 14 residues. Here the CDR3 reads CASSGAQFVYEQYF. In DNA, the CDR3 is TGTGCCAGCAGTGGTGCCCAGTTCGTTTACGAGCAGTACTTC.

The chain uses TRBV7-2 and TRBJ2-3, with a possible D match to TRBD2 (5 bases). CDR1 and CDR2 from the germline V gene are SGHTA and FQGNSA. The CDR3 spans 17 residues. V gave up 3 bases and J gave up 4 bases, with 20 bases separating them. The CDR3 here is CASSFKLAGAPPDTQYF. The CDR3 bases are TGTGCCAGCAGCTTTAAGCTCGCGGGCGCCCCCCCAGATACGCAGTATTTT.